A single sample is the source of the 28 T cell receptor beta chains below, sequenced in a study of blood T cell repertoires in COVID-19. Clones were sequenced by immunoSEQ multiplex PCR, and TCRdb holds only the in-frame ones, with some missing. The table records more than 140,000 clones, around 83% of them present only once. The sample was peripheral blood. The receptors originated from a human donor in a cohort sampled during active COVID-19.

The V gene is TRBV19, the J gene TRBJ2-1; TRBD2 agrees at 7 bases. The germline gives CDR1 LNHDA, CDR2 SQIVND (reference sequence). CDR3 length equals 15 residues. V gave up 5 bases and J gave up 1 base; unmatched junction bases: 5. The CDR3 DNA reads TGTGCCAGTAGTTCACTAGCGAGGTCCTACAATGAGCAGTTCTTC. This codes for CASSSLARSYNEQFF.

The V call is TRBV27, the J call TRBJ2-5; D perhaps matches TRBD2 (5 bases). V lost 4 bases, J lost 5 bases, and 20 bases lay in between. CDR1 and CDR2 (germline): MNHEY, SMNVEV (reference sequence). The CDR3 extends over 16 amino acids. CDR3 residues: CASSSSLAPVGETQYF. The CDR3 nucleotides are TGTGCCAGCAGTTCCTCCCTAGCCCCGGTGGGGGAGACCCAGTACTTC.

This clone was seen a single time. The genes are TRBV5-1 and TRBJ2-7, with a weak D call TRBD1 (6 bases). The CDR3 sequence is 14 residues long. The germline CDR1 and CDR2 sequences are SGHRS and YFSETQ. V lost 2 bases, J lost 4 bases, and 13 bases lay in between. Written as DNA, the CDR3 is TGCGCCAGCAGCTTCCAGGGACACGGATACGAGCAGTACTTC. Translated: CASSFQGHGYEQYF.

This rearrangement joins TRBV6-2 or TRBV6-3 to TRBJ1-5, with 7 bases fitting TRBD1. Germline values: CDR1 MNHEY, CDR2 SVGEGT. Trimming at V came to 5 bases and at J to 7 bases, leaving 8 bases not matched to a gene. The CDR3 contains 14 residues. The CDR3 DNA reads TGTGCCAGCAGTACCAACAGGGGACGACAGCCCCAGCATTTT. Its translation: CASSTNRGRQPQHF.

The rearrangement joins TRBV4-1 to TRBJ2-6; no reliable D call. The CDR3 spans 14 residues. Trimming took off 0 bases at V and 2 bases at J, with 2 bases between the two ends. Germline values: CDR1 MGHRA, CDR2 YSYEKL. The DNA for the CDR3 is TGCGCCAGCAGCCAAGATACTGGGGCCAACGTCCTGACTTTC. It yields the protein CASSQDTGANVLTF.

This rearrangement joins TRBV2 to TRBJ2-1; no clear D gene. The CDR3 sequence is 12 residues long. Germline assignment: CDR1 SNHLY and CDR2 FYNNEI. The germline V and J ends were trimmed by 9 bases and 3 bases, with 9 bases remaining between them. The CDR3: CASISFYNEQFF. The CDR3 coding sequence is TGTGCCAGTATTAGCTTCTACAATGAGCAGTTCTTC.

The J gene is TRBJ2-3, the V gene TRBV7-6; 9 nucleotides agree with TRBD1. Germline values: CDR1 SGHVS, CDR2 FNYEAQ. V shed 8 bases, J shed 11 bases, and the junction held 11 bases outside the gene matches. The CDR3 totals 13 residues. This CDR3 is CASGDRVTGGQYF. DNA for the CDR3: TGTGCCAGCGGGGACAGGGTCACCGGGGGGCAGTATTTT.

This sequence joins TRBV6-5 and TRBJ2-2, with 9 bases that match TRBD2. The CDR3 spans 16 residues. V dropped 2 bases and J dropped 1; count of bases not matched to a gene: 2. Germline CDR1 MNHEY, CDR2 SVGAGI. DNA of the CDR3: TGTGCCAGCAGTTACGCAGCGGGAGGGAACACCGGGGAGCTGTTTTTT. Protein sequence: CASSYAAGGNTGELFF.

The rearrangement links TRBV11-2 to TRBJ2-3, with D possibly matching TRBD1 (6 bases). Trimming took 7 bases from V and 0 from J, leaving 11 bases between them. Germline CDR1 and CDR2: SGHAT and FQNNGV. This CDR3 contains 14 residues. The CDR3 bases are TGTGCCAGCACCCTTGGACAGAGCACAGATACGCAGTATTTT. It encodes CASTLGQSTDTQYF.

The chain links TRBV27 to TRBJ2-2; no reliable D call. CDR1 is MNHEY, CDR2 SMNVEV, per germline (reference sequence). The V and J ends lost 4 bases and 1 base respectively, with 4 bases between them. The CDR3 spans 13 residues. The CDR3 DNA sequence: TGTGCCAGCAGTTACATGAACACCGGGGAGCTGTTTTTT. This sequence encodes CASSYMNTGELFF.

V usage is TRBV4-1 and J usage is TRBJ2-1, with 14 bases matching TRBD2. This CDR3 comprises 20 residues. Trimming cost V 1 base and J 0 bases; bases outside gene matches: 8. Per germline, CDR1 MGHRA and CDR2 YSYEKL. This CDR3 reads CASSQALTSGRGGSYNEQFF. The CDR3 DNA reads TGCGCCAGCAGCCAAGCCCTGACTAGCGGGAGGGGCGGCTCCTACAATGAGCAGTTCTTC.

V and J are TRBV19 and TRBJ2-3, with 8 bases aligning to TRBD2. With V trimmed by 7 bases and J by 4 bases, 13 bases remained unmatched. This CDR3 is built from 16 residues. Germline CDR1 LNHDA, CDR2 SQIVND (reference sequence). The CDR3 DNA reads as TGTGCCAGTACCCAGATAGGTACGGGAGGGCCAGATACGCAGTATTTT. The encoded protein is CASTQIGTGGPDTQYF.

The gene calls are TRBV10-3 and TRBJ2-3; TRBD2 is a possible D gene (7 bases). Germline V lookup: CDR1 ENHRY, CDR2 SYGVKD. Between the trimmed V and J ends, which lost 0 bases and 3 bases, there was a span of 19 bases. CDR3 size: 18 residues. In DNA, the CDR3 is TGTGCCATCAGTGAGTCCTTGTGGGGGCGGGAGTATACAGATACGCAGTATTTT. Protein: CAISESLWGREYTDTQYF.

The V call is TRBV4-2, the J call TRBJ2-5; 7 nucleotides agree with TRBD2. The CDR3 consists of 15 residues. The V gene end was trimmed by 5 bases and the J gene end by 0 bases; junction bases not matched to a gene: 6. The V gene's germline CDR1 is LGHNA and CDR2 YNFKEQ. CDR3 sequence reads: CASSRAGRDQETQYF. The CDR3 DNA is TGTGCCAGCAGCAGAGCGGGACGAGACCAAGAGACCCAGTACTTC.

The chain joins TRBV28 to TRBJ1-1; no definite D call. V lost 6 bases, J lost 2 bases, and 7 bases lay in between. The CDR3 sequence is 12 residues long. From germline, CDR1 is MDHEN and CDR2 SYDVKM. The CDR3, as DNA: TGTGCCAGCAGGGAGGCAAACACTGAAGCTTTCTTT. It is translated as CASREANTEAFF.

This chain joins TRBV7-8 and TRBJ2-7, with a possible D match to TRBD2 (5 bases). V was trimmed by 2 bases and J by 4 bases, leaving 12 bases between them. Germline CDR1 is SGHVS and CDR2 is FQNEAQ. The CDR3 extends over 14 amino acids. The CDR3: CASSLRTPTYEQYF. The DNA of the CDR3 is TGTGCCAGCAGCTTAAGGACTCCAACATACGAGCAGTACTTC. The entire variable domain, with the rest obtained from reference TRBV7-8 and TRBJ2-7, is as follows: GAGVSQSPRYKVAKRGQDVALRCDPISGHVSLFWYQQALGQGPEFLTYFQNEAQLDKSGLPSDRFFAERPEGSVSTLKIQRTQQEDSAVYLCASSLRTPTYEQYFGPGTRLTVT.

The chain joins TRBV3-1 (or the pseudogene TRBV3-2) to TRBJ2-3, with 7 bases identical to TRBD1. CDR3 length: 16 amino acids. V gave up 2 bases and J gave up 2 bases; unmatched junction bases: 7. Germline CDR1 LGHDT, CDR2 YNNKEL (reference sequence). The CDR3 spells CASSQSVGTATDTQYF. For the CDR3, the DNA is TGTGCCAGCAGCCAAAGTGTTGGGACAGCCACAGATACGCAGTATTTT.

The V call is TRBV27, the J call TRBJ2-7; TRBD2 agrees at 13 bases. Losses at the gene ends were 6 bases for V and 6 bases for J; bases not matched to a gene: 11. Germline V gives CDR1 MNHEY, CDR2 SMNVEV (reference sequence). The CDR3 loop spans 16 amino acids. The CDR3 region is CASRSGLAGLLTEQYF. The CDR3 DNA reads as TGTGCCAGCAGGTCGGGACTAGCGGGGCTCCTGACCGAGCAGTACTTC.

The chain recombines TRBV6-1 with TRBJ1-3; weak D call: TRBD1 (6 bases). Trimming shortened V by 3 bases and J by 1 base, and 13 bases separated the two germline ends. This CDR3 region has 16 residues. Germline CDR1 MNHNS, CDR2 SASEGT. This CDR3 is CASSEGTLFSGNTIYF. CDR3 nucleotide sequence: TGTGCCAGCAGTGAGGGGACACTATTTTCTGGAAACACCATATATTTT.

V and J are TRBV6-5 and TRBJ2-7; TRBD2 matches at 7 bases. The trim removed 6 bases at V and 7 bases at J, leaving 15 bases unmatched. Germline lookup yields CDR1 MNHEY and CDR2 SVGAGI. CDR3 length: 15 residues. The CDR3 DNA sequence: TGTGCCAGCAGCCTCGATGGACTAGGGCCTCGGGAGCAGTACTTC. This gives the protein CASSLDGLGPREQYF.

The rearrangement links TRBV11-3 to TRBJ2-1; D perhaps matches TRBD2 (6 bases). Deletions cut 5 bases from V and 6 bases from J, with 17 bases between. The germline V gene has CDR1 SGHNT and CDR2 YENEEA. This CDR3 contains 15 residues. The CDR3 sequence is CASSPMGGGTNEQFF. The CDR3 DNA sequence: TGTGCCAGCAGCCCAATGGGGGGAGGAACCAATGAGCAGTTCTTC.

CDR3 DNA: TGTGCCAGCAGCCATCCTAGCGGTATATCCTACGAGCAGTACTTC. Translation: CASSHPSGISYEQYF. The chain combines TRBV3-1 (or the pseudogene TRBV3-2) with TRBJ2-7; 7 nucleotides line up with TRBD2. The ends lost 3 bases at V and 1 base at J; junction bases unmatched: 6. There are 15 residues in the CDR3. CDR1 LGHDT and CDR2 YNNKEL come from the germline V gene (reference sequence).

This sequence joins TRBV7-3 and TRBJ1-1, with D perhaps TRBD1 (6 bases). CDR3 size: 16 residues. Trimming pared 4 bases from V and 4 bases from J, leaving 19 bases between. Germline values: CDR1 SGHTA, CDR2 FQGTGA. The CDR3 region is CASSSTGWGMGTEAFF. Here the CDR3 DNA reads TGTGCCAGCAGCTCTACAGGGTGGGGCATGGGCACTGAAGCTTTCTTT.

Written as DNA, the CDR3 is TGTGCCACCAGTGATCCCGGACAGGCCGCTAACTATGGCTACACCTTC. This gives the protein CATSDPGQAANYGYTF. This chain connects TRBV24-1 to TRBJ1-2, with 7 nucleotides matching TRBD1. The J segment lost 0 bases and the V segment lost 3 bases, leaving 6 bases of the junction unmatched. The germline CDR1 and CDR2 sequences are KGHDR and SFDVKD. The CDR3 extends over 16 amino acids.

The chain employs TRBV27 and TRBJ2-7; 8 bases are a match to TRBD2. The germline gives CDR1 MNHEY, CDR2 SMNVEV (reference sequence). The CDR3 has 18 residues. Losses at the gene ends were 7 bases for V and 2 bases for J; bases not matched to a gene: 19. CDR3 sequence (DNA): TGTGCCAGCATAAATCGACGGGGGGGGCTAGCGGGTCCCTACGAGCAGTACTTC. It yields the protein CASINRRGGLAGPYEQYF.

The rearrangement joins TRBV6-1 to TRBJ2-3; 8 bases align to TRBD2. The V and J ends lost 2 bases and 2 bases, in that order; junction bases with no gene match: 9. Germline V gene lookup returns CDR1 MNHNS and CDR2 SASEGT. The CDR3 is 17 amino acids. CDR3 sequence reads: CASSETQLAAATDTQYF. In nucleotides, the CDR3 is TGTGCCAGCAGTGAAACCCAACTAGCGGCGGCCACAGATACGCAGTATTTT.

The chain links TRBV11-2 to TRBJ2-7; D gene unclear. The CDR3 is 12 residues long. Germline CDR1 SGHAT, CDR2 FQNNGV. Between the trimmed V and J ends, which lost 3 bases and 2 bases, there was a span of 5 bases. CDR3 residues: CASSFHTYEQYF. CDR3 nucleotides: TGTGCCAGCAGCTTCCACACCTACGAGCAGTACTTC.

This clone was found once. This sequence joins TRBV24-1 and TRBJ2-3, with D maybe TRBD1 (5 bases). The germline gives CDR1 KGHDR, CDR2 SFDVKD. V shed 7 bases and J shed 3 bases, with 10 bases lying between them. CDR3 size: 13 residues. The CDR3 reads CATRGRGTDTQYF. The CDR3 DNA sequence: TGTGCCACCAGGGGGCGAGGTACAGATACGCAGTATTTT.